There are a few counts of the clone carrying this T cell receptor beta chain. Via MiXCR, TCRdb re-called the RT-PCR reads, giving one row per CDR3 protein. The sample yields hundreds of thousands of distinct CDR3 sequences, around 14% seen once. CDR3 length equals 12 residues. V was cut by 7 bases and J by 1 base, with 4 bases left in between. V usage is TRBV12-3 or TRBV12-4 and J usage is TRBJ2-2, with no clear D. The sample taken for sequencing was memory CD4+ T cells from blood. This TCR derives from a female donor in good health, serving as a healthy control. CDR3 nucleotide sequence: TGTGCCAGCACAGTGAACACCGGGGAGCTGTTTTTT. Its protein is CASTVNTGELFF.